This T cell receptor (beta chain) was sequenced during a study of blood T cell repertoires in COVID-19. Across the study: Samples of COVID-19 (acute and convalescent) were obtained from the United States, Italy and Spain. Nucleic acid was either cDNA or gDNA, and it came from T cells, B-cell-depleted T cells, or PBMCs.

Looked up from germline, CDR1 is SQVTM and CDR2 is ANQGSEA. The CDR3 runs 20 residues. The germline V and J ends were trimmed by 3 bases and 1 base, with 30 bases remaining between them. In the original workflow: Estimates of nucleated cell counts were drawn from the amplification of reference gene primers. The table came from immunoSEQ multiplex PCR; TCRdb's copy has only in-frame clones and leaves some out. That table furnishes V, J and clone size, whereas the DNA furnished D and trimming. The sample carries around 100,000 clones, 70% to 90% recorded once. This chain links TRBV29-1 with TRBJ1-2; D is uncertain. The sample taken for sequencing was peripheral blood. The clonotype was recovered from a human donor in a cohort sampled during active COVID-19. CDR3 region: CSVDQRTVILYPQLNYGYTF. Written as DNA, the CDR3 is TGCAGCGTTGACCAGCGGACGGTTATCCTCTACCCCCAACTTAACTATGGCTACACCTTC.